A single TCR beta chain is shown here with its context. The antigen is not known. The sample belongs to a study of T cells in Graves' hyperthyroidism and ophthalmopathy. Template material for amplifying TCR beta CDR3 regions consisted of RNA transcripts. HTBI primers drove first-round RT-PCR of the TCR CDR3. TCRdb reprocessed the multiplex PCR reads with MiXCR, giving one entry per CDR3 protein. Of some 550,000 distinct CDR3 sequences listed, around 16% are singletons. Diagnoses were made from clinical symptoms, serum measures (thyroxine and TRAb), thyroid ultrasound and orbital computed tomography. Out of approximately 10 ml of fresh peripheral blood came the PBMCs. V was trimmed by 3 bases and J by 4 bases, leaving 11 bases between them. The V gene's germline CDR1 is MNHEY and CDR2 SVGEGT. The CDR3 loop spans 14 amino acids. Study conclusions and caveats: Ophthalmopathy was identified by the model a median about six months ahead of onset.

This chain joins TRBV6-2 or TRBV6-3 and TRBJ2-3; tentatively, D is TRBD2 (5 bases). Sample: blood. The source of this sequence is a woman aged 40-49 years with Graves' ophthalmopathy. The CDR3, as DNA: TGTGCCAGCAGTTATAGCGCGGGCGCAGATACGCAGTATTTT. Translated, it gives CASSYSAGADTQYF.